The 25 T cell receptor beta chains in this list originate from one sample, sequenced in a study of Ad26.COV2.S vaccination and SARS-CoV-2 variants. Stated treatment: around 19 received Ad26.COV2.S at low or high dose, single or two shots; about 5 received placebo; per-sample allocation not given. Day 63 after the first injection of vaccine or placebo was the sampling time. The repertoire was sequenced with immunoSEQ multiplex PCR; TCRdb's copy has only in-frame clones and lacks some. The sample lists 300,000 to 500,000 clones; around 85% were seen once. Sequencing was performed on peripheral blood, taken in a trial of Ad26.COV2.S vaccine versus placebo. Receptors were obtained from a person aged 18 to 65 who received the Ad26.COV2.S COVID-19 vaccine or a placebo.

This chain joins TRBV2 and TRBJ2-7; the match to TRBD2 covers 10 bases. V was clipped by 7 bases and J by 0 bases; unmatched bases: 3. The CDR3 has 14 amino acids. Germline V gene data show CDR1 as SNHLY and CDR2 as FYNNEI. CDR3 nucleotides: TGTGCCAGCACCGAGCGGGGGGGCTCCTACGAGCAGTACTTC. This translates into CASTERGGSYEQYF.

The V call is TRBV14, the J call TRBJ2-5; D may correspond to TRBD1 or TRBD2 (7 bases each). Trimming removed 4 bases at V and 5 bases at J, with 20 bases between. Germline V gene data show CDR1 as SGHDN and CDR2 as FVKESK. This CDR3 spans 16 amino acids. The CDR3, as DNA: TGTGCCAGCAGCCGCAGACAGGGAGGGTTCCGGGAGACCCAGTACTTC. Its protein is CASSRRQGGFRETQYF.

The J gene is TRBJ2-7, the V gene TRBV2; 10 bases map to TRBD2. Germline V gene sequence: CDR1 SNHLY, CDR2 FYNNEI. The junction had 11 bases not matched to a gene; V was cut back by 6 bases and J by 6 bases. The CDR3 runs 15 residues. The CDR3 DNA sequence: TGTGCCAGCAGGAAACTAGCGGGGCGTCCCGCCGAGCAGTACTTC. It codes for CASRKLAGRPAEQYF.

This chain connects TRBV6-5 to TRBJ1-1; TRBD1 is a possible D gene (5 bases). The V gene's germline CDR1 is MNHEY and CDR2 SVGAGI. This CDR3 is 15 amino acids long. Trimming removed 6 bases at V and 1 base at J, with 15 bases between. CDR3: CASRGSRASNTEAFF. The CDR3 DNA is TGTGCCAGCAGGGGAAGCAGGGCTTCGAACACTGAAGCTTTCTTT.

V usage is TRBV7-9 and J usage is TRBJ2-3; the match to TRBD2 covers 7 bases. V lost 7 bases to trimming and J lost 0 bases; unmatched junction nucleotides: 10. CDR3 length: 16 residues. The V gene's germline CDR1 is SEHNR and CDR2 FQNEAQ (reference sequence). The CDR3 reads CASNPVGGGSTDTQYF. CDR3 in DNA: TGTGCCAGCAACCCGGTGGGCGGGGGAAGCACAGATACGCAGTATTTT.

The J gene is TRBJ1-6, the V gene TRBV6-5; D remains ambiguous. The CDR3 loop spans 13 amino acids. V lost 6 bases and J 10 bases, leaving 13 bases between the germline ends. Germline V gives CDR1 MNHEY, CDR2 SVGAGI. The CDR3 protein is CASSRLHGSPLHF. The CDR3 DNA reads TGTGCCAGCAGCCGACTTCATGGGTCACCCCTCCACTTT.

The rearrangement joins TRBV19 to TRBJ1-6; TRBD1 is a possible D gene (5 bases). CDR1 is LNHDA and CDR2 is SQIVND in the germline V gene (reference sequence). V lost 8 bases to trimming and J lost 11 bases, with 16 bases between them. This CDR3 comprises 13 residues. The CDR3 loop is CASGGLRLAPLHF. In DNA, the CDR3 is TGTGCCAGTGGGGGACTCCGGTTGGCACCCCTCCACTTT.

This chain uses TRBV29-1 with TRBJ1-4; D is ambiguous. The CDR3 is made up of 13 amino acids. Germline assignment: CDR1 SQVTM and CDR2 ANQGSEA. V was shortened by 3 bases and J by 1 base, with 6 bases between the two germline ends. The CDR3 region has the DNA TGCAGCGTTGATCAGCTAACTAATGAAAAACTGTTTTTT. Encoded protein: CSVDQLTNEKLFF.

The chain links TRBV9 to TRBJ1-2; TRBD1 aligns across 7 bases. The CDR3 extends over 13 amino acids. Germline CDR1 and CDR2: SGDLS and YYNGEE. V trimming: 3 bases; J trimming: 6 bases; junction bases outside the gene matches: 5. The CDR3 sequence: CASSDGTADGYTF. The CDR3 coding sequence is TGTGCCAGCAGCGACGGGACAGCCGATGGCTACACCTTC.

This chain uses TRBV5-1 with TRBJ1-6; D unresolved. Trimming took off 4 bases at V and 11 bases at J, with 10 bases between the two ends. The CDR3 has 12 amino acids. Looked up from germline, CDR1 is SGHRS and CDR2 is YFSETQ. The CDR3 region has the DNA TGCGCCAGCAGCCCGGATGGGGCACCCCTCCACTTT. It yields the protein CASSPDGAPLHF.

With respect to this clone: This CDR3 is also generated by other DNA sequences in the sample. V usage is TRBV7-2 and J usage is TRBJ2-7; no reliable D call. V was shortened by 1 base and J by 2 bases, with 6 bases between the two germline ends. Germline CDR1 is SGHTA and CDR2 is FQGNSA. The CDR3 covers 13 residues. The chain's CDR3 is CASSLGGTYEQYF. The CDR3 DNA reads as TGTGCCAGCAGCTTAGGGGGTACCTACGAGCAGTACTTC.

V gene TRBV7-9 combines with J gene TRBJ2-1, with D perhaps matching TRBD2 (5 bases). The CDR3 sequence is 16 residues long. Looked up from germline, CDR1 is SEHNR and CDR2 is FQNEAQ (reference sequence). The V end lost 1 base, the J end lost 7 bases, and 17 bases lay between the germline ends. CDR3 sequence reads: CASSLDSDYWANEQFF. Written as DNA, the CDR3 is TGTGCCAGCAGCTTAGATTCCGACTATTGGGCGAATGAGCAGTTCTTC.

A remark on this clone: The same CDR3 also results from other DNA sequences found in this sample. The CDR3 coding sequence is TGTGCCAGCAGTTTCTCGGGGGCCAACGTCCTGACTTTC. Protein: CASSFSGANVLTF. The chain joins TRBV27 to TRBJ2-6; D gene unclear. Trimming removed 3 bases at V and 4 bases at J, with 4 bases between. The CDR3 covers 13 residues. Germline V lookup: CDR1 MNHEY, CDR2 SMNVEV (reference sequence).

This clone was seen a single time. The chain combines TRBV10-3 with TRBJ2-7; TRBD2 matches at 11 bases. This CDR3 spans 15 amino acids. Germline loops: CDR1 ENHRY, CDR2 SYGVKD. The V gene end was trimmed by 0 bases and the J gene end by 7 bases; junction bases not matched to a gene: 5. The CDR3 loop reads CAISESSGGAGEQYF. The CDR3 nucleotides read TGTGCCATCAGTGAGTCTAGCGGGGGGGCTGGGGAGCAGTACTTC.

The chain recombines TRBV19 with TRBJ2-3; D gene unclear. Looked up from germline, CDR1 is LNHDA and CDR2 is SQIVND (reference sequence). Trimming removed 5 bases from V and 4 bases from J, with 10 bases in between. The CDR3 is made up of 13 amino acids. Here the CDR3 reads CASSRGVADTQYF. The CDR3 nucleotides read TGTGCCAGTAGTCGTGGAGTTGCAGATACGCAGTATTTT.

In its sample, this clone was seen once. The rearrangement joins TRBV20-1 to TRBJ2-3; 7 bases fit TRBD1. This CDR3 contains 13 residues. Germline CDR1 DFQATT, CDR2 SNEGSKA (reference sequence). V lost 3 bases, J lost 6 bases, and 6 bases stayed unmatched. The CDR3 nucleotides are TGCAGTGCTAGTTTTAGGGGGCCTGATACGCAGTATTTT. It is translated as CSASFRGPDTQYF.

CDR3 DNA: TGTGCCAGCACTCCACGGATCACTGAAGCTTTCTTT. Its translation: CASTPRITEAFF. V and J are TRBV12-3 or TRBV12-4 and TRBJ1-1; D uncertain. The germline V and J ends were trimmed by 7 bases and 4 bases, with 10 bases remaining between them. The CDR3 is 12 amino acids.

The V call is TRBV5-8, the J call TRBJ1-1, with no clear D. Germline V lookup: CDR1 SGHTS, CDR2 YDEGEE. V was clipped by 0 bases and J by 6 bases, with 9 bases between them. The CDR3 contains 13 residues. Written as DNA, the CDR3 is TGTGCCAGCAGCTTGGCTCAAGGGCCTGAAGCTTTCTTT. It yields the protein CASSLAQGPEAFF.

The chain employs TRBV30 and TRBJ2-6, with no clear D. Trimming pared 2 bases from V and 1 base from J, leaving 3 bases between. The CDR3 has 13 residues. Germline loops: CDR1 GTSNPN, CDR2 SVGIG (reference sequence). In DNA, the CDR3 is TGTGCCTGGAGTAGTTCTGGGGCCAACGTCCTGACTTTC. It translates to CAWSSSGANVLTF.

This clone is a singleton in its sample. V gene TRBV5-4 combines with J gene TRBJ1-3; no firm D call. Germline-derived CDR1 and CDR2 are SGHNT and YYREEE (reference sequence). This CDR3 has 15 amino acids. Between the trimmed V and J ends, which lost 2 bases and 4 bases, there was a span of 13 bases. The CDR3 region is CASSFKGGNGNTIYF. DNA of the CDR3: TGTGCCAGCAGCTTCAAAGGAGGGAACGGAAACACCATATATTTT.

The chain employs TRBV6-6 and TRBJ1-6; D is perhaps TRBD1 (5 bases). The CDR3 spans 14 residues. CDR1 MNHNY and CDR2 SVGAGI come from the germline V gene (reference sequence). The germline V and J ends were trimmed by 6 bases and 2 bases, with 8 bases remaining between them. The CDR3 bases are TGTGCCAGCAGCCCGGGGCCCTATAATTCACCCCTCCACTTT. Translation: CASSPGPYNSPLHF.

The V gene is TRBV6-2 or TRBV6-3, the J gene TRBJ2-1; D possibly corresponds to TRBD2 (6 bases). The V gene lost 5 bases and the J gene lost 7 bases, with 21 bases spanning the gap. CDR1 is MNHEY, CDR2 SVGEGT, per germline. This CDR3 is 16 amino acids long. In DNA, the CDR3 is TGTGCCAGCAGTCGCCGAATGGGGGGAAGCGTGAATGAGCAGTTCTTC. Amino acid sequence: CASSRRMGGSVNEQFF.

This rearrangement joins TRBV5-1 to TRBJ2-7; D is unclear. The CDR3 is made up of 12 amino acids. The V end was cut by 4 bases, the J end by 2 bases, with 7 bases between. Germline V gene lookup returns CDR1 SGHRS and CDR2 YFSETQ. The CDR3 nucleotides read TGCGCCAGCAGCCCAGAGACCTACGAGCAGTACTTC. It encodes CASSPETYEQYF.

The DNA for the CDR3 is TGTGCCAGCAGTTGGGGCGGTAATTCACCCCTCCACTTT. Its protein product is CASSWGGNSPLHF. This chain connects TRBV27 to TRBJ1-6; a possible D gene is TRBD1 (5 bases). The V end was cut by 4 bases, the J end by 6 bases, with 7 bases between. Germline V lookup: CDR1 MNHEY, CDR2 SMNVEV (reference sequence). The CDR3 contains 13 residues.

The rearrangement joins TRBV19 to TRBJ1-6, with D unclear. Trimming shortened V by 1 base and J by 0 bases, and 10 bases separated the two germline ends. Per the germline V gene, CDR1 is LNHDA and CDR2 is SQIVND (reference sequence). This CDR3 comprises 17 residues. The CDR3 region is CASSIGTSSSYNSPLHF. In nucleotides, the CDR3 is TGTGCCAGTAGTATAGGGACGTCGAGCTCCTATAATTCACCCCTCCACTTT.